The 20 T cell receptor beta chains reported below all come from one sample, sequenced in a study of T cell responses to AZD1222 COVID-19 vaccine. Only in-frame clones appear in the TCRdb table, and some are missing; sequencing was by immunoSEQ multiplex PCR. The data show over 130,000 clones, roughly nine tenths seen once. Material: peripheral blood, obtained 28 days after the second dose of the MenACWY control vaccine. Every receptor here comes from an adult who received the MenACWY meningococcal vaccine as a control.

This clone was recorded once. This chain connects TRBV5-6 to TRBJ2-3; 9 positions agree with TRBD2. V lost 4 bases and J lost 4; bases outside the gene matches: 13. CDR1 and CDR2 from the germline V gene are SGHDT and YYEEEE. CDR3 length: 17 residues. The CDR3 here is CASSHDSSGVWADTQYF. The CDR3 region has the DNA TGTGCCAGCAGCCATGACTCTAGCGGGGTCTGGGCAGATACGCAGTATTTT.

This clone was detected only once. This chain joins TRBV30 and TRBJ2-5; D assignment may be TRBD1 or TRBD2 (6 bases each). V gave up 0 bases and J gave up 1 base, with 12 bases separating them. CDR1 GTSNPN and CDR2 SVGIG come from the germline V gene (reference sequence). The CDR3 is 15 amino acids. The CDR3 DNA sequence: TGTGCCTGGAGTGTAGGGGGGCCCCGCCAAGAGACCCAGTACTTC. Translated: CAWSVGGPRQETQYF.

This clone was recorded once. CDR3 protein: CASSMTGTEAFF. The CDR3 region has the DNA TGTGCCAGTAGTATGACGGGTACTGAAGCTTTCTTT. The V and J genes are TRBV19 and TRBJ1-1; no reliable D call. Germline V gene data show CDR1 as LNHDA and CDR2 as SQIVND (reference sequence). There are 12 residues in the CDR3. V dropped 3 bases and J dropped 5 bases, with 7 bases sitting between them.

The DNA of the CDR3 is TGTGCCATCAGTGATCGGACTAGCGGGAGCACAGATACGCAGTATTTT. It translates to CAISDRTSGSTDTQYF. The V gene is TRBV10-3, the J gene TRBJ2-3; 11 nucleotides agree with TRBD2. This CDR3 is 16 amino acids long. From germline, CDR1 is ENHRY and CDR2 SYGVKD. V was clipped by 3 bases and J by 0 bases; unmatched bases: 2.

This chain uses TRBV3-1 (or the pseudogene TRBV3-2) with TRBJ1-5, with a possible D match to TRBD1 (6 bases). The germline V and J ends were trimmed by 4 bases and 5 bases, with 12 bases remaining between them. The germline CDR1 and CDR2 sequences are LGHDT and YNNKEL (reference sequence). This CDR3 has 14 residues. As DNA, the CDR3 is TGTGCCAGCAGCCCTTCGGGGGCAGATCAGCCCCAGCATTTT. Its translation is CASSPSGADQPQHF.

This chain joins TRBV2 and TRBJ1-1; D gene unclear. V was cut by 1 base and J by 3 bases, with 9 bases left in between. The CDR3 length is 14 residues. Per the germline V gene, CDR1 is SNHLY and CDR2 is FYNNEI. The CDR3 here is CASSEGAYDTEAFF. In DNA form, the CDR3 reads TGTGCCAGCAGTGAAGGGGCGTATGACACTGAAGCTTTCTTT.

The chain links TRBV11-1 to TRBJ2-2; D remains ambiguous. Germline V gene data show CDR1 as SGHAT and CDR2 as FQDESV (reference sequence). V was shortened by 3 bases and J by 4 bases, with 12 bases between the two germline ends. CDR3 length: 15 residues. CDR3 in amino acids: CASSFGWGVTGELFF. CDR3 sequence (DNA): TGTGCCAGCAGCTTTGGGTGGGGTGTCACCGGGGAGCTGTTTTTT.

This clone has just one count. V usage is TRBV11-2 and J usage is TRBJ2-7, with 8 bases fitting TRBD1. This CDR3 comprises 15 residues. With V trimmed by 5 bases and J by 2 bases, 8 bases remained unmatched. The germline CDR1 and CDR2 sequences are SGHAT and FQNNGV. CDR3 nucleotide sequence: TGTGCCAGCAGCCCCCGGACAGGGCTAACCTACGAGCAGTACTTC. It translates to CASSPRTGLTYEQYF.

V is TRBV29-1 and J is TRBJ2-1; D remains ambiguous. CDR1 is SQVTM, CDR2 ANQGSEA, per germline. The length of the CDR3 is 13 residues. V lost 4 bases and J 3 bases, leaving 10 bases between the germline ends. This chain's CDR3 is CSVAPKNYNEQFF. The CDR3 DNA follows: TGCAGCGTTGCCCCTAAGAACTACAATGAGCAGTTCTTC.

The gene calls are TRBV10-3 and TRBJ2-1; TRBD2 agrees at 7 bases. The germline CDR1 and CDR2 sequences are ENHRY and SYGVKD. The CDR3 has 14 amino acids. V was pared by 11 bases and J by 0 bases, with 7 bases of the junction left unmatched. In DNA form, the CDR3 reads TGTGCCGCCAGCGGGATCTCCTCCTACAATGAGCAGTTCTTC. Its translation: CAASGISSYNEQFF.

The chain recombines TRBV11-2 with TRBJ1-1; unclear D gene. The CDR3 length is 13 residues. The V end was cut by 3 bases, the J end by 8 bases, with 13 bases between. Germline values: CDR1 SGHAT, CDR2 FQNNGV. CDR3 nucleotide sequence: TGTGCCAGCAGCTTGGGCCAGGCCGACGAAGCTTTCTTT. It translates to CASSLGQADEAFF.

The chain carries TRBV27 and TRBJ2-3, with D perhaps matching TRBD1 (5 bases). The CDR3 runs to 14 residues. V was pared by 3 bases and J by 4 bases, with 11 bases between. The V gene's germline CDR1 is MNHEY and CDR2 SMNVEV (reference sequence). CDR3 loop: CASSLYQGPDTQYF. DNA for the CDR3: TGTGCCAGCAGTTTGTATCAGGGCCCAGATACGCAGTATTTT.

The chain carries TRBV10-1 and TRBJ2-5; D ambiguous. The germline CDR1 and CDR2 sequences are WNHNN and SYGVQD (reference sequence). This CDR3 has 11 residues. The V and J ends lost 3 bases and 5 bases respectively, with 4 bases between them. CDR3 sequence (DNA): TGCGCCAGCAGTGAAGACGAGACCCAGTACTTC. It is translated as CASSEDETQYF.

This sequence joins TRBV14 and TRBJ2-1; 9 bases align to TRBD2. The CDR3 consists of 17 residues. The trim removed 0 bases at V and 2 bases at J, leaving 5 bases unmatched. Germline V gene lookup returns CDR1 SGHDN and CDR2 FVKESK. CDR3 amino acids: CASSQDRASGAYNEQFF. DNA for the CDR3: TGTGCCAGCAGCCAAGATAGGGCTAGCGGGGCCTACAATGAGCAGTTCTTC. The full variable domain, its missing parts supplied by reference TRBV14 and TRBJ2-1, is EAGVTQFPSHSVIEKGQTVTLRCDPISGHDNLYWYRRVMGKEIKFLLHFVKESKQDESGMPNNRFLAERTGGTYSTLKVQPAELEDSGVYFCASSQDRASGAYNEQFFGPGTRLTVL.

The chain carries TRBV7-8 and TRBJ1-5; 10 positions agree with TRBD1. The CDR3 is 16 residues long. The germline gives CDR1 SGHVS, CDR2 FQNEAQ. With V trimmed by 5 bases and J by 7 bases, 11 bases remained unmatched. CDR3 sequence reads: CASSQADRGRGQPQHF. The CDR3 bases are TGTGCCAGCAGCCAAGCTGACAGGGGGCGCGGCCAGCCCCAGCATTTT.

The table lists this clone with a few counts. This chain uses TRBV9 with TRBJ1-3; 10 nucleotides line up with TRBD1. Germline loops: CDR1 SGDLS, CDR2 YYNGEE. Trimming took 4 bases from V and 4 from J; bases not matched to a gene: 17. This CDR3 has 19 amino acids. The DNA of the CDR3 is TGTGCCAGCAGCCCACGGACAGGGGGAACGACCGGACTCGGAAACACCATATATTTT. Residues: CASSPRTGGTTGLGNTIYF.

This rearrangement joins TRBV25-1 to TRBJ1-5; TRBD1 is a possible D gene (6 bases). This CDR3 has 15 residues. Germline V CDR1 and CDR2: MGHDK, SYGVNS. The germline V and J ends were trimmed by 4 bases and 4 bases, with 14 bases remaining between them. CDR3 bases: TGTGCCAGCAGTGGCGACCAAGGGGGGAATCAGCCCCAGCATTTT. Protein: CASSGDQGGNQPQHF.

The V gene is TRBV28, the J gene TRBJ1-6; D possibly corresponds to TRBD1 (5 bases). The CDR3 is made up of 16 amino acids. Trimming removed 4 bases from V and 0 bases from J, with 10 bases in between. From germline, CDR1 is MDHEN and CDR2 SYDVKM. This CDR3 reads CASSSPGGSYNSPLHF. CDR3 nucleotide sequence: TGTGCCAGCAGTTCCCCGGGGGGCTCCTATAATTCACCCCTCCACTTT.

The rearrangement joins TRBV24-1 to TRBJ2-2; TRBD1 aligns across 8 bases. The CDR3 contains 16 residues. CDR1 KGHDR and CDR2 SFDVKD come from the germline V gene. J lost 0 bases, V lost 3 bases, and 2 bases had no gene match. As DNA, the CDR3 is TGTGCCACCAGTGATGGACAGGGCGCGAACACCGGGGAGCTGTTTTTT. Its translation: CATSDGQGANTGELFF.

J is TRBJ1-2 and V is TRBV7-2; TRBD1 matches at 8 bases. J lost 4 bases, V lost 5 bases, and 9 bases had no gene match. Germline CDR1 and CDR2: SGHTA and FQGNSA. CDR3 length equals 15 residues. The CDR3 sequence is CASSITGTGAYGYTF. In DNA, the CDR3 is TGTGCCAGCAGCATCACCGGGACAGGAGCCTATGGCTACACCTTC.